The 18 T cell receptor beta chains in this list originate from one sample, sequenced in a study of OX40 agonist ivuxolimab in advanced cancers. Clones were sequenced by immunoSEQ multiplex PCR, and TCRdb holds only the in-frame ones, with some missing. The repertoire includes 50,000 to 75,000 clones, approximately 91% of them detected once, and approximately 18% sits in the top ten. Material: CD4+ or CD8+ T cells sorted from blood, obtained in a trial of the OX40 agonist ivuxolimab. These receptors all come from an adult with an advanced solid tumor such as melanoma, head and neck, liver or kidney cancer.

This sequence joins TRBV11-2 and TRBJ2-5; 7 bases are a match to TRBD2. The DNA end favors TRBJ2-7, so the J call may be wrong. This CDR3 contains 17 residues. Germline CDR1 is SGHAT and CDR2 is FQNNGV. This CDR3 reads CASSLWGGNRFSYEQYF. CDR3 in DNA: TGTGCCAGCAGCTTATGGGGGGGGAACCGTTTTTCCTACGAGCAGTACTTC.

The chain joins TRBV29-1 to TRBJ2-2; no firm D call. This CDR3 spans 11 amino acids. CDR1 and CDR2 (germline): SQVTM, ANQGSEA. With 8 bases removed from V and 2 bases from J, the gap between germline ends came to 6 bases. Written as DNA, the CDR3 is TGCAGCCTGGGCAACACCGGGGAGCTGTTTTTT. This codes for CSLGNTGELFF.

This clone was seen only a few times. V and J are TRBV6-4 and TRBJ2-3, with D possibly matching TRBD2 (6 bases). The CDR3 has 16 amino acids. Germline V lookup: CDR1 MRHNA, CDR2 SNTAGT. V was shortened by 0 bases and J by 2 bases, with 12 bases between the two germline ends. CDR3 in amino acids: CASSDSGTGDTDTQYF. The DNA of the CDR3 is TGTGCCAGCAGTGACTCCGGGACTGGCGACACAGATACGCAGTATTTT.

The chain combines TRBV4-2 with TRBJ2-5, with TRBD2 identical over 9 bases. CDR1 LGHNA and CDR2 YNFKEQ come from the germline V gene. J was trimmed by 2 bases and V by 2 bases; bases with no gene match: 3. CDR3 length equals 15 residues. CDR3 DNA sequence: TGTGCCAGCAGCCAAATAGCGGGGGAGCAAGAGACCCAGTACTTC. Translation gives CASSQIAGEQETQYF.

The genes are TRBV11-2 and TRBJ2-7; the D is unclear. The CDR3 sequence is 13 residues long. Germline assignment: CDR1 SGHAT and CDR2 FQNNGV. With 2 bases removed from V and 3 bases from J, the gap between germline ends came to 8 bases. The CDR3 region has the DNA TGTGCCAGCAGCTTAACCCGTTACTACGAGCAGTACTTC. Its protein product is CASSLTRYYEQYF.

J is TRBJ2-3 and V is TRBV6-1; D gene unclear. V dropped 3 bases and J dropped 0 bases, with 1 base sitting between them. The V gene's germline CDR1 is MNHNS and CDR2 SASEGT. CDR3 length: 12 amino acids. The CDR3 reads CASSDSTDTQYF. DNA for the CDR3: TGTGCCAGCAGTGACAGCACAGATACGCAGTATTTT.

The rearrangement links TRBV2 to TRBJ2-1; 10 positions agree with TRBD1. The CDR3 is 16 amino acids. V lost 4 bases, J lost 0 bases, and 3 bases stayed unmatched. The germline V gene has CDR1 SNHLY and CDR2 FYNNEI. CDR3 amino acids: CASSGWTGGSYNEQFF. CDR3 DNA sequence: TGTGCCAGCAGTGGCTGGACAGGGGGCTCCTACAATGAGCAGTTCTTC.

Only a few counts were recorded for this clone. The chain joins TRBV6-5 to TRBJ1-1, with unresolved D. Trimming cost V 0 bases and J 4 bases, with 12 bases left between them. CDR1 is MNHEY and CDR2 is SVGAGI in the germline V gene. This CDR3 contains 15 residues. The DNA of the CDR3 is TGTGCCAGCAGTTACTCCCTCTCCGGGTCCACTGAAGCTTTCTTT. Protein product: CASSYSLSGSTEAFF.

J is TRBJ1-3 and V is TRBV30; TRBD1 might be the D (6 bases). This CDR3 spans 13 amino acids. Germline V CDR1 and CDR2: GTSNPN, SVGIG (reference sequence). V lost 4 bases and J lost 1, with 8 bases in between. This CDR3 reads CAWTGVSGNTIYF. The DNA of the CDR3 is TGTGCCTGGACAGGGGTATCTGGAAACACCATATATTTT.

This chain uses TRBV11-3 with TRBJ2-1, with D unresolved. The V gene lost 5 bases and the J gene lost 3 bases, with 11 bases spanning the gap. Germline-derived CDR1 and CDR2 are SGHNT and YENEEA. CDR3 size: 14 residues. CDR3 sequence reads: CASSRNANYNEQFF. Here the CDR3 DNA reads TGTGCCAGCAGCCGGAACGCAAACTACAATGAGCAGTTCTTC.

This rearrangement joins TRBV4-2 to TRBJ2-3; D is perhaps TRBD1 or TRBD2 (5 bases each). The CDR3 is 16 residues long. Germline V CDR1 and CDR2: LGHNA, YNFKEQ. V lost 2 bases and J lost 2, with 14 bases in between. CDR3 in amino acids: CASSQRLEGTTDTQYF. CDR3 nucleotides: TGTGCCAGCAGCCAAAGACTCGAAGGGACCACAGATACGCAGTATTTT.

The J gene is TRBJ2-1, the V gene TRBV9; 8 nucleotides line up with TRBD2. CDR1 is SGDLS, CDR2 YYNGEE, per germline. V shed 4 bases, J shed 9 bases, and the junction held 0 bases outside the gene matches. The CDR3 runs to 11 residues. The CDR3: CASSRGGEQFF. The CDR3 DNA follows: TGTGCCAGCAGCCGGGGGGGTGAGCAGTTCTTC. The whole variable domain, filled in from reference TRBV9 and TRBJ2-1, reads DSGVTQTPKHLITATGQRVTLRCSPRSGDLSVYWYQQSLDQGLQFLIQYYNGEERAKGNILERFSAQQFPDLHSELNLSSLELGDSALYFCASSRGGEQFFGPGTRLTVL.

The CDR3 loop is CASNPDGEQETQYF. CDR3 in DNA: TGTGCCAGCAACCCGGACGGTGAACAAGAGACCCAGTACTTC. The J gene is TRBJ2-5, the V gene TRBV27; D remains ambiguous. CDR3 length: 14 residues. Germline CDR1 and CDR2: MNHEY and SMNVEV (reference sequence). V lost 7 bases and J 2 bases, leaving 14 bases between the germline ends.

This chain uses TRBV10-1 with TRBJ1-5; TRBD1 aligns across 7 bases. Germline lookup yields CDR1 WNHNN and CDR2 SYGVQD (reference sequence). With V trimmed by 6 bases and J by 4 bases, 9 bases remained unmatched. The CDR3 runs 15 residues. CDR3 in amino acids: CASRTSGQENQPQHF. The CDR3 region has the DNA TGCGCCAGCAGGACTTCCGGACAGGAAAATCAGCCCCAGCATTTT.

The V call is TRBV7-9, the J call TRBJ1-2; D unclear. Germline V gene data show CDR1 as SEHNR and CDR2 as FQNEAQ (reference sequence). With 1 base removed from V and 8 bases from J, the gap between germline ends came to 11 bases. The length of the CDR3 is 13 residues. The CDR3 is CASSLDGGRGYTF. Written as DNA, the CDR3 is TGTGCCAGCAGCTTAGATGGCGGAAGGGGCTACACCTTC.

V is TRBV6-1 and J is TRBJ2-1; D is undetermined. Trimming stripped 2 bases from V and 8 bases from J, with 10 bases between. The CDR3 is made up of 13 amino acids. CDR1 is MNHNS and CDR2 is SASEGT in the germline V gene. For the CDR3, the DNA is TGTGCCAGCAGTGAACTACCTCGCTATGAGCAGTTCTTC. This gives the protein CASSELPRYEQFF.

CDR3 nucleotides: TGTGCCAGCAGTAACTACGACAGTAATGAAAAACTGTTTTTT. As protein: CASSNYDSNEKLFF. The chain recombines TRBV2 with TRBJ1-4; weak D call: TRBD1 (5 bases). Germline V gives CDR1 SNHLY, CDR2 FYNNEI. The V gene lost 5 bases and the J gene lost 4 bases, with 11 bases spanning the gap. This CDR3 contains 14 residues.

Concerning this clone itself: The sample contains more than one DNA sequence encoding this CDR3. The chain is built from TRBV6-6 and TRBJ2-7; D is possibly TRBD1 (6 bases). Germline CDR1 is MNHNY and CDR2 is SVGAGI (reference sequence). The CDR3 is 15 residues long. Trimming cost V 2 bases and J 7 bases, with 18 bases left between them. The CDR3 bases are TGTGCCAGCAGTTACGGACAGTTCCACCAGGAGGAGCAGTACTTC. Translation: CASSYGQFHQEEQYF.